This TCR beta chain was documented in a study of monozygotic twins with inflammatory bowel disease. After re-calling the 5' RACE reads, TCRdb lists one entry per CDR3 protein, DNA absent. The sample has around 230,000 distinct CDR3 sequences, and its top ten clones hold roughly 1.7%. The sequence was collected from a human donor with ulcerative colitis or Crohn's disease, or a healthy co-twin of an affected twin (not recorded which). Material: blood.

This CDR3 is CASSKGGGQPQHF. The rearrangement links TRBV21-1 to TRBJ1-5; TCRdb returns TRBD1, unconfirmable since there is no DNA. TRBV21-1 is marked as a pseudogene. The CDR3 is 13 amino acids.